The 13 T cell receptor beta chains reported below all come from one sample, sequenced in a study of T cell repertoires in ileal Crohn's disease. Documented time point: inflamed ileum from the surgical specimen. The repertoire was sequenced with immunoSEQ multiplex PCR; TCRdb's copy has only in-frame clones and lacks some. The sample yields 10,000 to 11,000 clones, 80% to 90% seen once. Sequencing was performed on ileal tissue. These receptor sequences come from an adult with Crohn's disease.

V usage is TRBV9 and J usage is TRBJ2-1, with 11 positions matching TRBD2. The ends lost 0 bases at V and 0 bases at J; junction bases unmatched: 11. Germline lookup yields CDR1 SGDLS and CDR2 YYNGEE. CDR3 length equals 20 residues. CDR3 nucleotide sequence: TGTGCCAGCAGCGTAGCAGGACTAGCGGGCCAAGCGAACTCCTACAATGAGCAGTTCTTC. This encodes CASSVAGLAGQANSYNEQFF.

The chain is built from TRBV27 and TRBJ1-2, with D unclear. The germline CDR1 and CDR2 sequences are MNHEY and SMNVEV (reference sequence). The V gene lost 2 bases and the J gene lost 4 bases, with 8 bases spanning the gap. The length of the CDR3 is 13 residues. The CDR3 protein is CASSLGLAYGYTF. The CDR3 bases are TGTGCCAGCAGTTTAGGCCTAGCCTATGGCTACACCTTC.

This clone was observed a few times. This sequence joins TRBV5-1 and TRBJ2-1; possible D gene TRBD1, 6 bases. CDR3 length: 15 residues. Trimming cost V 4 bases and J 5 bases, with 16 bases left between them. From germline, CDR1 is SGHRS and CDR2 YFSETQ. Here the CDR3 DNA reads TGCGCCAGCAGCCCTTTAGGACAGATACACAATGAGCAGTTCTTC. This sequence encodes CASSPLGQIHNEQFF.

The chain uses TRBV6-5 and TRBJ2-1; TRBD2 aligns across 14 bases. J was trimmed by 7 bases and V by 1 base; bases with no gene match: 3. In germline, CDR1 is MNHEY, CDR2 SVGAGI. The CDR3 is 16 residues long. CDR3 bases: TGTGCCAGCAGTTACTATGGGACTAGCGGGAGAAATGAGCAGTTCTTC. Protein sequence: CASSYYGTSGRNEQFF.

This chain connects TRBV2 to TRBJ2-7; D assignment may be TRBD1 or TRBD2 (6 bases each). Germline V gene sequence: CDR1 SNHLY, CDR2 FYNNEI. Trimming removed 2 bases at V and 6 bases at J, with 14 bases between. The CDR3 length is 14 residues. The CDR3 sequence is CASSERVGGREQYV. As DNA, the CDR3 is TGTGCCAGCAGTGAACGTGTAGGGGGGCGCGAGCAGTACGTC.

The rearrangement links TRBV10-1 to TRBJ2-1; the D is unclear. V shed 0 bases and J shed 6 bases, with 12 bases lying between them. This CDR3 spans 15 amino acids. Germline CDR1 WNHNN, CDR2 SYGVQD (reference sequence). The CDR3 sequence: CASSESPRLVNEQFF. In DNA, the CDR3 is TGCGCCAGCAGTGAGTCACCCCGCCTGGTCAATGAGCAGTTCTTC.

The V gene is TRBV6-5, the J gene TRBJ1-5; the D is unclear. Germline V gene lookup returns CDR1 MNHEY and CDR2 SVGAGI. V was clipped by 5 bases and J by 6 bases, with 11 bases between them. The CDR3 spans 13 residues. The CDR3 coding sequence is TGTGCCAGCAGTCCGGATAAGAGTCAGCCCCAGCATTTT. Encoded protein: CASSPDKSQPQHF.

The rearrangement uses TRBV6-5 and TRBJ1-2, with D possibly matching TRBD1 (5 bases). Trimming shortened V by 7 bases and J by 8 bases, and 17 bases separated the two germline ends. The CDR3 runs to 13 residues. CDR1 is MNHEY, CDR2 SVGAGI, per germline. CDR3 in amino acids: CASTRGDYKGYTF. The DNA of the CDR3 is TGTGCCAGCACCCGAGGGGACTACAAGGGCTACACCTTC.

This chain uses TRBV13 with TRBJ2-3, with D perhaps assigned TRBD1 or TRBD2 (5 bases each). CDR1 PRHDT and CDR2 FYEKMQ come from the germline V gene (reference sequence). The V and J ends lost 5 bases and 6 bases respectively, with 18 bases between them. CDR3 length equals 15 residues. CDR3 in amino acids: CASSIGANQADTQYF. CDR3 DNA: TGTGCCAGCAGCATCGGGGCTAACCAGGCGGATACGCAGTATTTT.

This chain joins TRBV9 and TRBJ2-1; possibly TRBD2 for D (5 bases). This CDR3 is built from 16 residues. V gave up 0 bases and J gave up 1 base, with 11 bases separating them. Germline CDR1 is SGDLS and CDR2 is YYNGEE. CDR3 sequence reads: CASSVGASSSYNEQFF. CDR3 sequence (DNA): TGTGCCAGCAGCGTAGGGGCTAGCAGTTCCTACAATGAGCAGTTCTTC.

The CDR3 DNA reads TGCGCCAGCAGCTCCCAGGGGCTAGACAGGGACTCCTACAATGAGCAGTTCTTC. It specifies CASSSQGLDRDSYNEQFF. The chain joins TRBV5-1 to TRBJ2-1, with TRBD1 matching 7 bases. Germline CDR1 reads SGHRS; CDR2 reads YFSETQ. J was trimmed by 0 bases and V by 3 bases; bases with no gene match: 12. There are 18 residues in the CDR3.

This clone was observed a single time. The J gene is TRBJ2-2, the V gene TRBV4-1, with D possibly TRBD2 on 6 matching bases. Germline lookup yields CDR1 MGHRA and CDR2 YSYEKL. V gave up 4 bases and J gave up 7 bases, with 13 bases separating them. This CDR3 spans 14 amino acids. The CDR3 sequence is CASSPRESVGELFF. The CDR3 region has the DNA TGCGCCAGCAGCCCACGGGAGAGCGTCGGGGAGCTGTTTTTT.

The J gene is TRBJ2-1, the V gene TRBV27; tentatively, D is TRBD1 (6 bases). CDR3 length: 17 amino acids. V was trimmed by 7 bases and J by 6 bases, leaving 25 bases between them. Germline V gene lookup returns CDR1 MNHEY and CDR2 SMNVEV (reference sequence). CDR3 DNA sequence: TGTGCCAGCACTACAACTCACCCGGGACAAAAGGGCAATGAGCAGTTCTTC. Encoded protein: CASTTTHPGQKGNEQFF.